This TCR beta chain was sequenced for a study of T cells in Graves' hyperthyroidism and ophthalmopathy. At the level of the study: Pretreatment peripheral blood was obtained at initial diagnosis.

Findings and limits, study-wide: Also found in blood were most expanded thyroid clonotypes above 0.001.

Every diagnosis used clinical symptoms, serum thyroxine and TRAb, thyroid ultrasound and orbital computed tomography. The source of the PBMCs was 10 ml of fresh peripheral blood. V was clipped by 5 bases and J by 5 bases, with 9 bases between them. CDR1 is KGHSH, CDR2 LQKENI, per germline. The CDR3 has 12 amino acids. In its sample, this clonotype was seen many times. The target antigen is unknown. Researchers amplified the TCR beta CDR3 regions from RNA transcripts. First-round RT-PCR of the TCR CDR3 relied on the HTBI primer set. TCRdb independently ran MiXCR on the multiplex PCR reads; one entry per CDR3 protein. The profile shows fewer than 250,000 distinct CDR3 sequences, approximately 17% of them singletons.

V is TRBV18 and J is TRBJ1-1; D unclear. Sequenced material: blood. The TCR comes from a man aged 45 to 65 with Graves' hyperthyroidism. The DNA of the CDR3 is TGTGCCAGCTCATCGGGGAGAACTGAAGCTTTCTTT. Its protein product is CASSSGRTEAFF.